This is a list of T cell receptor beta chains from one sample in a study of blood T cell repertoires in COVID-19. TCRdb's table, derived via immunoSEQ multiplex PCR, lists solely in-frame clones and lacks some. The sample lists roughly 150,000 clones; 65% to 80% were seen once. Sequencing used PBMCs or T cells enriched from blood (not recorded which). The receptors were gathered from a woman aged 70-85 years in a cohort exposed to, infected with or recovered from COVID-19 (not recorded which). CDR3s include the opening cysteine and the closing phenylalanine or tryptophan. A D gene is named only where the DNA matches it firmly. Not every row has a clone size; where given, it reads once, few, many or a size class.

d_gene,j_gene,abundance,v_gene,CDR3aa,CDR3nt
-,TRBJ1-1,-,TRBV10-3,CAISEGGRAEAFF,TGTGCCATCAGTGAAGGGGGTAGGGCTGAAGCTTTCTTT
TRBD1,TRBJ1-2,few,TRBV6-1,CASSEAGQGAYGYTF,TGTGCCAGCAGTGAGGCGGGACAGGGGGCTTATGGCTACACCTTC
-,TRBJ2-3,-,TRBV7-8,CASSFRGRGAGVIDTQYF,TGTGCCAGCAGCTTTAGGGGGCGCGGAGCGGGAGTGATCGATACGCAGTATTTT
-,TRBJ2-3,-,TRBV9,CASSVAAGEGDTQYF,TGTGCCAGCAGCGTAGCGGCAGGGGAAGGGGATACGCAGTATTTT
-,TRBJ2-7,-,TRBV14,CASSQEVWTTHF,TGTGCCAGCAGCCAAGAAGTCTGGACTACCCATTTC
TRBD1,TRBJ1-1,-,TRBV19,CASTKGQGFGLTEAFF,TGTGCCAGTACCAAGGGACAGGGGTTTGGATTAACTGAAGCTTTCTTT
-,TRBJ2-1,-,TRBV29-1,CSALGALESYNEQFF,TGCAGCGCCCTGGGGGCGTTAGAGTCCTACAATGAGCAGTTCTTC
-,TRBJ2-1,-,TRBV11-2,CASSPRGSYNEQFF,TGTGCCAGCAGCCCCCGGGGCTCCTACAATGAGCAGTTCTTC
TRBD2,TRBJ2-1,few,TRBV7-9,CASTISGSVFRSSYNEQFF,TGTGCCAGCACCATTAGCGGGAGCGTCTTTAGGAGCTCCTACAATGAGCAGTTCTTC
-,TRBJ2-1,once,TRBV19,CASTRQLAYNEQFF,TGTGCCAGTACTAGACAGCTAGCCTACAATGAGCAGTTCTTC
-,TRBJ1-5,-,TRBV6-5,CASSNTRAGREPQHF,TGTGCCAGCAGTAATACCAGAGCGGGACGCGAGCCCCAGCATTTT
TRBD2,TRBJ2-1,-,TRBV11-3,CASSQGRLSGSGGSYNEQFF,TGTGCCAGCAGTCAGGGGAGATTGAGCGGGAGTGGGGGGTCCTACAATGAGCAGTTCTTC
TRBD2,TRBJ2-1,-,TRBV7-3,CASSLRAGGSYNEQFF,TGTGCCAGCAGCTTAAGGGCGGGGGGCTCCTACAATGAGCAGTTCTTC
-,TRBJ2-7,-,TRBV5-1,CASSPDGQSYEQYF,TGCGCCAGCAGCCCGGATGGACAATCCTACGAGCAGTACTTC
-,TRBJ1-2,-,TRBV2,CASPTAFYGYTF,TGTGCCAGCCCCACAGCCTTCTATGGCTACACCTTC
TRBD2,TRBJ2-7,-,TRBV10-3,CAISPIAGVGSYEQYF,TGTGCCATCAGCCCGATAGCGGGAGTGGGATCCTACGAGCAGTACTTC
TRBD1,TRBJ2-7,-,TRBV12-3/TRBV12-4,CASRRTGSEQYF,TGTGCCAGCAGACGGACAGGGAGTGAGCAGTACTTC
-,TRBJ1-4,-,TRBV5-6,CASSLGGAREKLFF,TGTGCCAGCAGCTTGGGGGGCGCAAGAGAAAAACTGTTTTTT
-,TRBJ1-1,few,TRBV29-1,CSVESDRLNTEAFF,TGCAGCGTTGAAAGCGACAGACTGAACACTGAAGCTTTCTTT
TRBD1,TRBJ1-1,few,TRBV5-1,CASSSQGAVNTEAFF,TGCGCCAGCAGCTCACAGGGGGCGGTGAACACTGAAGCTTTCTTT
TRBD2,TRBJ2-3,-,TRBV27,CASSLLGGNTDTQYF,TGTGCCAGCAGTTTATTGGGGGGGAACACAGATACGCAGTATTTT
TRBD1,TRBJ1-4,few,TRBV19,CASSIDLFSGQINEKLFF,TGTGCCAGTAGTATAGATCTATTTTCGGGACAGATAAATGAAAAACTGTTTTTT
-,TRBJ2-2,-,TRBV27,CASSLRRQGIGELFF,TGTGCCAGCAGTTTAAGGCGGCAGGGCATCGGGGAGCTGTTTTTT
-,TRBJ1-4,-,TRBV15,CATSRGARAMGEKLFF,TGTGCCACCAGCAGAGGGGCCAGGGCCATGGGTGAAAAACTGTTTTTT
TRBD1,TRBJ1-1,-,TRBV4-2,CASSFLDRDNTEAFF,TGTGCCAGCAGCTTTCTTGACAGGGATAACACTGAAGCTTTCTTT
-,TRBJ2-2,few,TRBV25-1,CASSEYQEAGELFF,TGTGCCAGCAGTGAATACCAGGAGGCCGGGGAGCTGTTTTTT
-,TRBJ2-5,-,TRBV6-5,CASSNPGETQYF,TGTGCCAGCAGTAACCCAGGAGAGACCCAGTACTTC
-,TRBJ1-6,-,TRBV18,CASSPLYLGQNNSPLHF,TGTGCCAGCTCACCTCTTTACCTCGGACAGAATAATTCACCCCTCCACTTT
TRBD1,TRBJ1-6,once,TRBV5-5,CASSIWTGDNSPLHF,TGTGCCAGCAGCATTTGGACAGGGGATAATTCACCCCTCCACTTT
-,TRBJ2-1,-,TRBV7-2,CASSLVWSWGTYNEQFF,TGTGCCAGCAGCTTAGTCTGGTCATGGGGCACCTACAATGAGCAGTTCTTC
-,TRBJ2-6,-,TRBV5-4,CASSSRQGSGANVLTF,TGTGCCAGCAGCTCGAGGCAGGGTTCTGGGGCCAACGTCCTGACTTTC
-,TRBJ1-1,-,TRBV7-2,CASSSDRRNTEAFF,TGTGCCAGCAGCTCCGACAGGAGGAACACTGAAGCTTTCTTT
-,TRBJ2-7,few,TRBV5-3,CARRGAASEIYEQYF,TGTGCCAGAAGGGGAGCGGCCAGCGAGATCTACGAGCAGTACTTC
TRBD1,TRBJ1-2,-,TRBV11-3,CASSLGEDRGGGYTF,TGTGCCAGCAGCTTAGGAGAGGACAGGGGAGGTGGCTACACCTTC
TRBD1,TRBJ1-1,-,TRBV6-5,CASLRQGSTEAFF,TGTGCCAGCCTACGACAGGGGAGCACTGAAGCTTTCTTT
TRBD1,TRBJ1-1,-,TRBV18,CASSGQANTEAFF,TGTGCCAGCTCGGGACAGGCGAACACTGAAGCTTTCTTT
-,TRBJ1-4,-,TRBV7-2,CASSRGGGVFEKLFF,TGTGCCAGCAGCCGTGGCGGGGGGGTTTTTGAAAAACTGTTTTTT
-,TRBJ1-3,-,TRBV3-1/TRBV3-2,CASSQGSRSGNTIYF,TGTGCCAGCAGCCAAGGGTCCAGGTCTGGAAACACCATATATTTT
-,TRBJ2-7,-,TRBV24-1,CATSDPGAGSYEQYF,TGTGCCACCAGTGATCCTGGGGCAGGCTCCTACGAGCAGTACTTC
-,TRBJ2-7,-,TRBV23-1,CASSQRPGVGF,TGCGCCAGCAGTCAACGGCCAGGGGTTGGCTTC
-,TRBJ2-6,-,TRBV5-1,CASSLDGRTGANVLTF,TGCGCCAGCAGCTTGGATGGCCGAACTGGGGCCAACGTCCTGACTTTC
-,TRBJ2-1,once,TRBV28,CASIPASTHSYNEQFF,TGTGCCAGCATTCCTGCGAGCACCCACTCCTACAATGAGCAGTTCTTC
TRBD1,TRBJ2-7,-,TRBV10-3,CAISESATGMEQYF,TGTGCCATCAGTGAGTCTGCGACAGGGATGGAGCAGTACTTC
-,TRBJ2-1,-,TRBV5-1,CASSLGGRIQGEQFF,TGCGCCAGCAGCTTGGGGGGTCGTATCCAGGGGGAGCAGTTCTTC
TRBD1,TRBJ2-7,-,TRBV5-6,CASSLGIDRGSYEQYF,TGTGCCAGCAGCTTGGGGATTGACAGGGGCTCCTACGAGCAGTACTTC